These 21 T cell receptor beta chains were all obtained from the same sample, sequenced in a study of shared clonotypes between healthy human individuals. CD45RO-negative cells were positively selected for CCR7, leaving out terminally differentiated effector memory CD45RA+ cells. TCRdb's table, derived via immunoSEQ multiplex PCR, lists solely in-frame clones and lacks some. The sample shows about 2.1 million clones, about 92% of them seen only once. Sequences were obtained from naive CD8+ T cells from PBMCs. These receptors were obtained from a man aged 18 to 30 in good health. Some clones in this sample may be carry-over from other donors' samples.

J is TRBJ2-2 and V is TRBV9; D remains unclear. The CDR3 consists of 17 residues. CDR1 and CDR2 from the germline V gene are SGDLS and YYNGEE. The ends were cut back, 0 bases at V and 0 bases at J, with 12 bases in the middle. In DNA form, the CDR3 reads TGTGCCAGCAGCGTAGCTACACAGACCGCGAACACCGGGGAGCTGTTTTTT. This translates into CASSVATQTANTGELFF.

The V and J genes are TRBV9 and TRBJ1-5; TRBD1 aligns across 7 bases. The V gene end was trimmed by 3 bases and the J gene end by 7 bases; junction bases not matched to a gene: 7. Germline values: CDR1 SGDLS, CDR2 YYNGEE. The CDR3 is made up of 14 amino acids. The CDR3 nucleotides are TGTGCCAGCAGCGCGGACAGGACGGGACAGCCCCAGCATTTT. It codes for CASSADRTGQPQHF.

The J gene is TRBJ2-7, the V gene TRBV19; TRBD2 matches 9 bases. Looked up from germline, CDR1 is LNHDA and CDR2 is SQIVND (reference sequence). The CDR3 spans 14 residues. The V segment lost 3 bases and the J segment 7 bases; nucleotides outside the gene matches: 7. The CDR3 spells CASSISGSYYEQYF. The DNA for the CDR3 is TGTGCCAGTAGTATTAGCGGGAGTTATTATGAGCAGTACTTC.

The rearrangement links TRBV9 to TRBJ1-5; TRBD1 aligns across 9 bases. The J segment lost 6 bases and the V segment lost 0 bases, leaving 4 bases of the junction unmatched. The CDR3 is 15 residues long. Germline loops: CDR1 SGDLS, CDR2 YYNGEE. CDR3 sequence (DNA): TGTGCCAGCAGCGTAGGGGGACAGGGACGTCAGCCCCAGCATTTT. Its translation is CASSVGGQGRQPQHF.

The chain is built from TRBV7-2 and TRBJ2-3; D is perhaps TRBD1 (5 bases). V lost 5 bases and J lost 4, with 13 bases in between. CDR3 length: 14 residues. Germline lookup yields CDR1 SGHTA and CDR2 FQGNSA. The CDR3 sequence is CASSPQESADTQYF. The CDR3 DNA is TGTGCCAGCAGCCCACAGGAAAGCGCAGATACGCAGTATTTT. Using reference TRBV7-2 and TRBJ2-3 for the parts outside the CDR3, the full variable domain is GAGVSQSPSNKVTEKGKDVELRCDPISGHTALYWYRQSLGQGLEFLIYFQGNSAPDKSGLPSDRFSAERTGGSVSTLTIQRTQQEDSAVYLCASSPQESADTQYFGPGTRLTVL.

The V gene is TRBV5-1, the J gene TRBJ2-1; 8 bases match TRBD1. CDR3 size: 17 residues. V dropped 3 bases and J dropped 9; count of bases not matched to a gene: 17. Per germline, CDR1 SGHRS and CDR2 YFSETQ. CDR3 protein: CASSSSAPGQVNGEQFF. The CDR3 region has the DNA TGCGCCAGCAGCTCCTCTGCCCCGGGACAGGTGAATGGTGAGCAGTTCTTC.

The CDR3 sequence is CASNGAGGPPEQYF. The CDR3, as DNA: TGTGCCAGCAATGGTGCGGGAGGGCCTCCCGAGCAGTACTTC. This chain uses TRBV6-1 with TRBJ2-7; TRBD2 matches 9 bases. Germline CDR1 MNHNS, CDR2 SASEGT. The V and J ends lost 7 bases and 6 bases, in that order; junction bases with no gene match: 10. This CDR3 is built from 14 residues.

The V gene is TRBV5-1, the J gene TRBJ2-2; D is uncertain. The CDR3 covers 17 residues. V lost 6 bases and J lost 5, with 23 bases in between. CDR1 is SGHRS and CDR2 is YFSETQ in the germline V gene. DNA of the CDR3: TGCGCCAGCACCTTTGCGTCCCGGGCCCACACGACCGGGGAGCTGTTTTTT. Protein: CASTFASRAHTTGELFF.

This clone appeared a single time. This sample also contains other DNA sequences that code for the same CDR3. CDR3 bases: TGTGCCAGCAGTTTATTAGGGGTCCAAGAGACCCAGTACTTC. It specifies CASSLLGVQETQYF. V is TRBV28 and J is TRBJ2-5, with D perhaps matching TRBD1 (5 bases). V was clipped by 1 base and J by 1 base, with 7 bases between them. The CDR3 has 14 residues. The germline gives CDR1 MDHEN, CDR2 SYDVKM.

The rearrangement uses TRBV14 and TRBJ2-1; 9 nucleotides agree with TRBD2. CDR3 length equals 17 residues. Germline-derived CDR1 and CDR2 are SGHDN and FVKESK. The trim removed 6 bases at V and 2 bases at J, leaving 11 bases unmatched. The CDR3 loop reads CASSRKPTSGAYNEQFF. The DNA of the CDR3 is TGTGCCAGCAGTCGAAAACCGACTAGCGGAGCCTACAATGAGCAGTTCTTC.

This chain joins TRBV9 and TRBJ2-7, with 9 bases that match TRBD1. There are 16 residues in the CDR3. Unmatched junction bases numbered 9, after V lost 0 bases and J lost 5 bases. Germline CDR1 and CDR2: SGDLS and YYNGEE. CDR3 sequence: CASSVAVWDRVNEQYF. The DNA for the CDR3 is TGTGCCAGCAGCGTAGCCGTCTGGGACAGGGTGAACGAGCAGTACTTC.

A word on this clone: Other DNA sequences of this sample code for an identical CDR3. The V gene is TRBV19, the J gene TRBJ2-1; the match to TRBD2 covers 11 bases. The ends lost 7 bases at V and 4 bases at J; junction bases unmatched: 9. Germline lookup yields CDR1 LNHDA and CDR2 SQIVND (reference sequence). The CDR3 loop spans 16 amino acids. This CDR3 is CASTDRTSGLYNEQFF. CDR3 DNA: TGTGCCAGTACCGACAGGACTAGCGGGCTTTACAATGAGCAGTTCTTC. Supplemented by reference TRBV19 and TRBJ2-1, the full variable domain reads DGGITQSPKYLFRKEGQNVTLSCEQNLNHDAMYWYRQDPGQGLRLIYYSQIVNDFQKGDIAEGYSVSREKKESFPLTVTSAQKNPTAFYLCASTDRTSGLYNEQFFGPGTRLTVL.

The CDR3 bases are TGTGCCAGCAGTTTAATTTGGCGGGAGTCCTACGAGCAGTACTTC. Translating it yields CASSLIWRESYEQYF. This chain uses TRBV28 with TRBJ2-7; TRBD2 matches at 7 bases. The CDR3 is 15 amino acids. V was clipped by 2 bases and J by 1 base; unmatched bases: 5. Looked up from germline, CDR1 is MDHEN and CDR2 is SYDVKM.

Regarding this clone: Other DNA sequences in the same sample also yield this CDR3. This rearrangement joins TRBV9 to TRBJ2-7; 7 nucleotides line up with TRBD2. J was trimmed by 0 bases and V by 5 bases; bases with no gene match: 2. The CDR3 is 13 residues long. In germline, CDR1 is SGDLS, CDR2 YYNGEE. The CDR3 reads CASSPSGSYEQYF. CDR3 coding DNA: TGTGCCAGCAGTCCTAGCGGCTCCTACGAGCAGTACTTC.

The V and J genes are TRBV7-7 and TRBJ2-7; 10 positions agree with TRBD2. The CDR3 has 16 residues. V gave up 0 bases and J gave up 6 bases; unmatched junction bases: 8. CDR1 is SSHAT, CDR2 FNYEAQ, per germline (reference sequence). This CDR3 is CASSLATSGFTCEQYF. The CDR3, as DNA: TGTGCCAGCAGCTTAGCGACTAGCGGGTTTACTTGCGAGCAGTACTTC.

On this clone: Other nucleotide sequences from this sample produce the same CDR3. This chain links TRBV6-1 with TRBJ2-7; tentative D call: TRBD1 (5 bases). This CDR3 comprises 13 residues. The V and J ends lost 2 bases and 2 bases respectively, with 7 bases between them. Germline CDR1 reads MNHNS; CDR2 reads SASEGT. CDR3 coding DNA: TGTGCCAGCAGTGAAACAGGCCCCTACGAGCAGTACTTC. Translation: CASSETGPYEQYF.

CDR3 coding DNA: TGTGCCAGCAGCTTAGGGACAGGGGGCTGGTCACCCCTCCACTTT. Its translation is CASSLGTGGWSPLHF. The V and J genes are TRBV7-9 and TRBJ1-6; 11 nucleotides match TRBD1. Trimming at V came to 1 base and at J to 10 bases, leaving 3 bases not matched to a gene. This CDR3 comprises 15 residues. Looked up from germline, CDR1 is SEHNR and CDR2 is FQNEAQ (reference sequence).

The rearrangement joins TRBV2 to TRBJ2-7; 9 nucleotides align to TRBD1. V shed 6 bases, J shed 5 bases, and the junction held 11 bases outside the gene matches. Per germline, CDR1 SNHLY and CDR2 FYNNEI. The length of the CDR3 is 15 residues. As DNA, the CDR3 is TGTGCCAGCAGGAAACCATGGGACAGGGTGAACGAGCAGTACTTC. It is translated as CASRKPWDRVNEQYF.

The chain employs TRBV10-2 and TRBJ2-7, with D hard to call. The CDR3 is 15 residues long. The germline V gene has CDR1 WSHSY and CDR2 SAAADI. V was trimmed by 0 bases and J by 1 base, leaving 10 bases between them. CDR3 residues: CASSESLARSYEQYF. CDR3 coding DNA: TGCGCCAGCAGTGAGTCTCTGGCCAGATCCTACGAGCAGTACTTC.

This clone has a single count. This sequence joins TRBV6-5 and TRBJ2-3; tentatively, D is TRBD1 (6 bases). V was shortened by 4 bases and J by 4 bases, with 15 bases between the two germline ends. CDR3 length: 15 amino acids. Germline V lookup: CDR1 MNHEY, CDR2 SVGAGI. CDR3 nucleotides: TGTGCCAGCAGTTTCTCTGGACAGCCATCAGATACGCAGTATTTT. It codes for CASSFSGQPSDTQYF.

The rearrangement joins TRBV5-1 to TRBJ2-2, with D possibly TRBD1 on 5 matching bases. V was shortened by 0 bases and J by 5 bases, with 8 bases between the two germline ends. Germline V gives CDR1 SGHRS, CDR2 YFSETQ. The length of the CDR3 is 14 residues. The CDR3 nucleotides are TGCGCCAGCAGCTTGGAGGGGCGGACCGGGGAGCTGTTTTTT. Its translation: CASSLEGRTGELFF.